Listed below are T cell receptor beta chains from one sample, sequenced in a study of metastatic and nonmetastatic thyroid tumors. MiXCR reprocessed the PCR reads for TCRdb. The table has around 17,000 clones, around 13% seen once. The sample consisted of tumor tissue. The receptors stem from a female donor with papillary thyroid cancer or a benign thyroid nodule (not recorded which). Some clones in this sample may be carry-over from other donors' samples. Both conserved end residues are part of each CDR3. Fields, in order: clone size, J gene, D gene, V gene, CDR3 protein, CDR3 DNA. A D gene is named only where the DNA matches it firmly. Clone size is given for some rows only: seen once, a few or many times, or a class if the clone is expanded.

medium-sized | TRBJ2-7 | - | TRBV6-1 | CASSEGRGPYEQYF | TGTGCCAGCAGTGAAGGGCGAGGGCCCTACGAGCAGTACTTC
many | TRBJ1-4 | - | TRBV7-9 | CASSLGRGYEKLFF | TGTGCCAGCAGCTTAGGCAGGGGTTATGAAAAACTGTTTTTT
medium-sized | TRBJ1-2 | - | TRBV13 | CASSLAVGGVYGYTF | TGTGCCAGCAGCTTAGCAGTCGGTGGGGTATATGGCTACACCTTC
many | TRBJ1-5 | TRBD1 | TRBV19 | CASSTGANQPQHF | TGTGCCAGTAGCACAGGGGCAAATCAGCCCCAGCATTTT
- | TRBJ2-5 | - | TRBV20-1 | CSARVEGREETQYF | TGCAGTGCTAGAGTGGAAGGGCGTGAAGAGACCCAGTACTTC
medium-sized | TRBJ2-2 | TRBD1 | TRBV6-1 | CASSGTGATGELFF | TGTGCCAGCAGTGGGACAGGGGCCACCGGGGAGCTGTTTTTT
many | TRBJ1-4 | - | TRBV6-1 | CASSSPGSNEKLFF | TGTGCCAGCAGTTCACCGGGCTCTAATGAAAAACTGTTTTTT
few | TRBJ2-2 | - | TRBV4-3 | CASSQVPAVQTGELFF | TGCGCCAGCAGCCAAGTACCGGCCGTCCAGACCGGGGAGCTGTTTTTT
few | TRBJ1-2 | TRBD1 | TRBV6-5 | CAGSHSSGQNYGYTF | TGTGCCGGCAGTCACTCTTCGGGACAGAACTATGGCTACACCTTC
many | TRBJ2-1 | - | TRBV7-9 | CASSLGAGDHNEQFF | TGTGCCAGCAGCTTAGGGGCAGGGGATCACAATGAGCAGTTCTTC
many | TRBJ2-3 | - | TRBV7-3 | CASSPSGDTQYF | TGTGCCAGCAGCCCGTCGGGAGATACGCAGTATTTT
few | TRBJ2-7 | - | TRBV28 | CASSFLGSSYEQYF | TGTGCCAGCAGTTTCCTAGGGAGCTCCTACGAGCAGTACTTC
many | TRBJ1-2 | - | TRBV6-1 | CASSDSYGYTF | TGTGCCAGCAGCGACAGCTATGGCTACACCTTC
many | TRBJ1-1 | - | TRBV11-3 | CASSLGTYTEAFF | TGTGCCAGCAGCTTAGGTACCTACACTGAAGCTTTCTTT
many | TRBJ2-3 | - | TRBV6-4 | CASSSSPGPGDTQYF | TGTGCCAGCAGTAGCAGTCCGGGACCTGGAGATACGCAGTATTTT
many | TRBJ2-5 | TRBD2 | TRBV11-2 | CASSLDRLAGQYF | TGTGCCAGCAGCTTAGATCGGCTAGCGGGACAGTACTTC
many | TRBJ1-4 | - | TRBV20-1 | CSATSPPANEKLFF | TGCAGTGCTACCTCTCCACCTGCTAATGAAAAACTGTTTTTT
- | TRBJ1-1 | - | TRBV6-1 | CASSFILGDGTESFF | TGTGCCAGCAGTTTTATTTTGGGAGACGGGACTGAATCTTTCTTT
- | TRBJ1-5 | - | TRBV20-1 | CSARGTGGGFGQPQHF | TGCAGTGCTAGAGGGACTGGAGGGGGGTTTGGTCAGCCCCAGCATTTT
many | TRBJ2-5 | - | TRBV10-2 | CASSDFGQETQYF | TGCGCCAGCAGTGATTTCGGACAAGAGACCCAGTACTTC
- | TRBJ2-2 | - | TRBV19 | CASSMRGPGTNTGELFF | TGTGCCAGTAGTATGCGCGGACCAGGGACAAACACCGGGGAGCTGTTTTTT
many | TRBJ2-2 | TRBD1 | TRBV18 | CASSPDRPPGELFF | TGTGCCAGCTCACCGGACAGGCCGCCCGGGGAGCTGTTTTTT
many | TRBJ2-6 | - | TRBV5-1 | CASSLMTSGANVLTF | TGCGCCAGCAGCTTGATGACCTCTGGGGCCAACGTCCTGACTTTC
many | TRBJ2-1 | - | TRBV4-1 | CASSQDVAVGSEQFF | TGCGCCAGCAGCCAAGATGTAGCGGTAGGGAGTGAGCAGTTCTTC
medium-sized | TRBJ1-2 | TRBD1 | TRBV12-3/TRBV12-4 | CASSRTGANGYTF | TGTGCCAGCAGTCGGACAGGGGCGAATGGCTACACCTTC
many | TRBJ2-5 | TRBD2 | TRBV30 | CAWSEGLAGGWRETQYF | TGTGCCTGGAGTGAAGGACTAGCGGGAGGGTGGAGGGAGACCCAGTACTTC
few | TRBJ2-7 | - | TRBV27 | CASSLDRNTYEQYF | TGTGCCAGCAGTTTAGACAGGAACACCTACGAGCAGTACTTC
few | TRBJ1-2 | - | TRBV19 | CASSPKGGFDILSRGYTF | TGTGCCAGTAGTCCTAAGGGAGGGTTTGACATCCTCTCTAGGGGCTACACCTTC
many | TRBJ2-2 | TRBD2 | TRBV25-1 | CASSEVFRTGGAMNTGELFF | TGTGCCAGCAGTGAAGTCTTCCGGACCGGGGGGGCGATGAACACCGGGGAGCTGTTTTTT
many | TRBJ1-5 | - | TRBV29-1 | CSVGGNLNQPQHF | TGCAGCGTTGGGGGAAACCTGAATCAGCCCCAGCATTTT
many | TRBJ2-5 | - | TRBV11-3 | CASSSVTQYF | TGTGCCAGCAGCTCCGTGACCCAGTACTTC
many | TRBJ2-1 | - | TRBV29-1 | CSVITGTSPNEQFF | TGCAGCGTAATCACCGGGACTTCACCCAATGAGCAGTTCTTC
- | TRBJ2-5 | - | TRBV15 | CATSTRTRQETQYF | TGTGCCACCAGCACGAGGACACGCCAAGAGACCCAGTACTTC
medium-sized | TRBJ2-1 | TRBD2 | TRBV7-8 | CASSLAAGLYNEQFF | TGTGCCAGCAGCTTAGCAGCGGGGCTTTACAATGAGCAGTTCTTC
many | TRBJ2-4 | - | TRBV3-1 | CASSHTGADIQYF | TGTGCCAGCAGCCATACGGGCGCGGACATTCAGTACTTC
many | TRBJ1-5 | - | TRBV27 | CAAGRWGNQPQHF | TGTGCCGCTGGTAGGTGGGGCAATCAGCCCCAGCATTTT
many | TRBJ2-1 | TRBD2 | TRBV6-2/TRBV6-3 | CASSYGTGTKDEQFF | TGTGCCAGCAGTTACGGGACCGGGACTAAAGATGAGCAGTTCTTC
few | TRBJ1-4 | - | TRBV28 | CASRPTGGVGEKLFF | TGTGCCAGCAGGCCCACGGGGGGCGTTGGTGAAAAACTGTTTTTT
few | TRBJ2-3 | TRBD2 | TRBV18 | CASSRAAGGNTDTQYF | TGTGCCAGCTCACGCGCGGCGGGAGGGAACACAGATACGCAGTATTTT
many | TRBJ2-7 | - | TRBV7-6 | CASSLEEGSYEQYF | TGTGCCAGCAGCTTAGAAGAGGGCTCCTACGAGCAGTACTTC
- | TRBJ2-3 | TRBD2 | TRBV3-1 | CASSQDKLAGVADTQYF | TGTGCCAGCAGCCAAGATAAACTAGCGGGAGTAGCAGATACGCAGTATTTT
- | TRBJ1-2 | - | TRBV20-1 | CSARDNRGWVGGYTF | TGCAGTGCTAGAGATAATAGGGGATGGGTGGGTGGCTACACCTTC
many | TRBJ1-5 | - | TRBV20-1 | CSARAPRGNQPQHF | TGCAGTGCTAGAGCCCCGCGAGGGAATCAGCCCCAGCATTTT
many | TRBJ1-6 | - | TRBV5-5 | CASNRHGVWNSPLHF | TGTGCCAGCAACCGGCATGGAGTGTGGAATTCACCCCTCCACTTT
many | TRBJ1-2 | - | TRBV6-1 | CATIQYGGYTF | TGTGCCACCATCCAGTACGGTGGCTACACCTTC